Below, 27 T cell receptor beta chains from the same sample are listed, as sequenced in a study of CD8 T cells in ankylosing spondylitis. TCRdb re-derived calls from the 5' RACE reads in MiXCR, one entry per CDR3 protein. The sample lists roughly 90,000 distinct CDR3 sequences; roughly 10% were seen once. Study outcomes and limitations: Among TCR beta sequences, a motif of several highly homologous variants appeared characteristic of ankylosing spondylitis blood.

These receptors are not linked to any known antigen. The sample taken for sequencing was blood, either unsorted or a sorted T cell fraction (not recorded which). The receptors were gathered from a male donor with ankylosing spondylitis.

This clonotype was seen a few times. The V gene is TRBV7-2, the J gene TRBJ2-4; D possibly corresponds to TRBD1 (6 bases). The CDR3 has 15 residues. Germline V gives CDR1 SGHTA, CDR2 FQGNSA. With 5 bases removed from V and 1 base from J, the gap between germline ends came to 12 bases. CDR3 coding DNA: TGTGCCAGCAGCCAAGGCAGGGGTGCCAAAAACATTCAGTACTTC. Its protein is CASSQGRGAKNIQYF.

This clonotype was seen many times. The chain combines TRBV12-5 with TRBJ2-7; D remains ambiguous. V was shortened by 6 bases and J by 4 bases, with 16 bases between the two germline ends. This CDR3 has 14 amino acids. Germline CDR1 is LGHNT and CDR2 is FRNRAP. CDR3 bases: TGTGCTAGTGGACCTGGCTCCGGGTCATACGAGCAGTACGTC. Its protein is CASGPGSGSYEQYV.

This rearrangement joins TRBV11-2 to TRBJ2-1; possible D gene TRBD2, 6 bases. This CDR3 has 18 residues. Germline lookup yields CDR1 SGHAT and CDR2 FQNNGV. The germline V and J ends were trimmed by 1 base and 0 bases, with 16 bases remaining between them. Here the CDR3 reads CASSLGGLSTSSYNEQFF. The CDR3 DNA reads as TGTGCCAGCAGCTTAGGGGGACTTTCCACGAGCTCCTACAATGAGCAGTTCTTC.

DNA of the CDR3: TGTGCCACCAGTGACCTCAGGGGTGACACCGGGGAGCTGTTTTTT. It is translated as CATSDLRGDTGELFF. V gene TRBV24-1 combines with J gene TRBJ2-2, with a weak D call TRBD1 (6 bases). Germline values: CDR1 KGHDR, CDR2 SFDVKD. The V end lost 4 bases, the J end lost 3 bases, and 11 bases lay between the germline ends. The CDR3 runs to 15 residues.

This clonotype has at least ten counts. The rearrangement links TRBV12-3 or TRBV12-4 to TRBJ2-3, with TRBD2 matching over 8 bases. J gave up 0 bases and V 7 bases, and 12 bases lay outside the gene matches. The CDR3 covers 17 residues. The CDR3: CASTNPDSGTSTDTQYF. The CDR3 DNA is TGTGCCAGCACCAATCCCGATAGCGGGACCAGCACAGATACGCAGTATTTT.

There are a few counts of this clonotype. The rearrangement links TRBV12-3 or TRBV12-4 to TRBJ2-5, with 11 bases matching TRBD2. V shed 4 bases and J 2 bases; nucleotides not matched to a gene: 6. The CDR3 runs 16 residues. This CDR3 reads CASSSTGLAEQETQYF. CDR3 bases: TGTGCCAGCAGTTCCACGGGACTAGCGGAACAAGAGACCCAGTACTTC.

As DNA, the CDR3 is TGTGCCACCAGTGATCCGCACGCCGGGACAGCGGGGAATGAGCAGTTCTTC. It codes for CATSDPHAGTAGNEQFF. The genes are TRBV24-1 and TRBJ2-1; D is possibly TRBD1 or TRBD2 (7 bases each). The CDR3 extends over 17 amino acids. Germline CDR1 reads KGHDR; CDR2 reads SFDVKD. Trimming cost V 3 bases and J 7 bases, with 21 bases left between them.

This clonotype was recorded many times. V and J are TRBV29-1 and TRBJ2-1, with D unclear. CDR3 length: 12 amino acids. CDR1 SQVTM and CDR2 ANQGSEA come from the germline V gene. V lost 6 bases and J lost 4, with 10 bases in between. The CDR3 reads CSVDLVYNEQFF. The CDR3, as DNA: TGCAGCGTCGACCTGGTTTACAATGAGCAGTTCTTC.

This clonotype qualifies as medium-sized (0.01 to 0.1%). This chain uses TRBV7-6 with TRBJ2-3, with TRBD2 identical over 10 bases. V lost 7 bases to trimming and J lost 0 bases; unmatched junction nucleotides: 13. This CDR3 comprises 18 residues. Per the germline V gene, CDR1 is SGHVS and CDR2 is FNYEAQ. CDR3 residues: CASKDGLAGEISTDTQYF. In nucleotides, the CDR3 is TGTGCCAGCAAGGACGGGCTAGCGGGGGAAATTAGCACAGATACGCAGTATTTT.

The CDR3 DNA reads as TGCAGCGTTGGCGCCCCCCTCGATGAGCACACCTATAATTCACCCCTCCACTTT. Its protein product is CSVGAPLDEHTYNSPLHF. The rearrangement joins TRBV29-1 to TRBJ1-6; no firm D call. V lost 4 bases to trimming and J lost 2 bases, with 21 bases between them. CDR1 is SQVTM and CDR2 is ANQGSEA in the germline V gene. The CDR3 consists of 18 residues.

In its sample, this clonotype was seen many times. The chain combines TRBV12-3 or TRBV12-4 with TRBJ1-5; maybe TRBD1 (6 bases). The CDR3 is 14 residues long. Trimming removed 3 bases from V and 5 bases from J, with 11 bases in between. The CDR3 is CASSLAPGDQPQHF. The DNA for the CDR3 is TGTGCCAGCAGTTTGGCCCCAGGGGATCAGCCCCAGCATTTT.

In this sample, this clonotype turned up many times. The CDR3 nucleotides read TGCAGTGCTATTCCGCAAGGCAATGAGCAGTTCTTC. Its protein product is CSAIPQGNEQFF. The chain couples TRBV20-1 to TRBJ2-1; D unclear. V was clipped by 4 bases and J by 6 bases, with 10 bases between them. CDR1 and CDR2 from the germline V gene are DFQATT and SNEGSKA (reference sequence). There are 12 residues in the CDR3.

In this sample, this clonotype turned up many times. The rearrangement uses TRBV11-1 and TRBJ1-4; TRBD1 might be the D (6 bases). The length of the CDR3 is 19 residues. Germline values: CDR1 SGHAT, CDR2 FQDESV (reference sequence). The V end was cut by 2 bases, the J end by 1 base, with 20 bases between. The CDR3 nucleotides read TGTGCCAGCAGCTTACCGACAGGCACCCCGGGAGGAACTAATGAAAAACTGTTTTTT. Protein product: CASSLPTGTPGGTNEKLFF.

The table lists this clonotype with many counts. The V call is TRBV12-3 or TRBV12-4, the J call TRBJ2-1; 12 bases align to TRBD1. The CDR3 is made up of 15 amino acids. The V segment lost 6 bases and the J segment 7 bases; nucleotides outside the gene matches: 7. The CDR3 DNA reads TGTGCCAGCAGCCTAGGGACAGGGGGCATGAATGAGCAGTTCTTC. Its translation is CASSLGTGGMNEQFF.

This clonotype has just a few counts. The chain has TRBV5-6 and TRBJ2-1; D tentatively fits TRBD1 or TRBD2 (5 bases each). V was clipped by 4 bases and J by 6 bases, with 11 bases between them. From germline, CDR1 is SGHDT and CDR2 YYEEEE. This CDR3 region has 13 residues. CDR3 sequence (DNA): TGTGCCAGCAGCCCAGTAGGGACCAATGAGCAGTTCTTC. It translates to CASSPVGTNEQFF.

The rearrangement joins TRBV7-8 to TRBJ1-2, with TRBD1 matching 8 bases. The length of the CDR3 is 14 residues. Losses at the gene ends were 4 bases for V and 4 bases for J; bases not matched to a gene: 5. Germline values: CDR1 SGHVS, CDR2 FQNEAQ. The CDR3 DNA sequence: TGTGCCAGCAGCTCGACAGGGGATGGCTATGGCTACACCTTC. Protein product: CASSSTGDGYGYTF.

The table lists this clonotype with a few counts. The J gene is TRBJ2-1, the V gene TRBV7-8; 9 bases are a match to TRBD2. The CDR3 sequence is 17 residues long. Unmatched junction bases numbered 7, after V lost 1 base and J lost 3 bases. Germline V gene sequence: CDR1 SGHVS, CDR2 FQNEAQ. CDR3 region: CASSLEGGRADYNEQFF. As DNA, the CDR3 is TGTGCCAGCAGCTTAGAGGGCGGGAGGGCCGACTACAATGAGCAGTTCTTC.

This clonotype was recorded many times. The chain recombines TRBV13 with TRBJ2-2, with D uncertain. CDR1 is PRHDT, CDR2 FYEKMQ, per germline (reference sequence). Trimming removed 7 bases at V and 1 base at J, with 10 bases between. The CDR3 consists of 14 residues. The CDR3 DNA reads TGTGCCAGCACCTTGCCAAGGAACACCGGGGAGCTGTTTTTT. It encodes CASTLPRNTGELFF.

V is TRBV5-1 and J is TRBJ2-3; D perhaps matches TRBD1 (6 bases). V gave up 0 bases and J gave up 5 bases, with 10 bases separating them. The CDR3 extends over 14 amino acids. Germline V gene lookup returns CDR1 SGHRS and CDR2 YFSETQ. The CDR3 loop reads CASSLDRVGDTQYF. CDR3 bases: TGCGCCAGCAGCTTGGACAGGGTGGGAGATACGCAGTATTTT.

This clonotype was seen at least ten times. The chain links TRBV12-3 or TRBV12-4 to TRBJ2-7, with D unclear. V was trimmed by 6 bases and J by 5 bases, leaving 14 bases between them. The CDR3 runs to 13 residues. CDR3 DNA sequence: TGTGCCAGCAGACCTCGAGCAGGTGACGAGCAGTACGTC. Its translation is CASRPRAGDEQYV.

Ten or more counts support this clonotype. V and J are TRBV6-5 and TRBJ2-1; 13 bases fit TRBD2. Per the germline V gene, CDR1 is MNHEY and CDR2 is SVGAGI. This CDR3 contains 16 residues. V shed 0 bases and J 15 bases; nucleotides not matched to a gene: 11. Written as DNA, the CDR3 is TGTGCCAGCAGTTACTCGAAGGGACTAGCGGGGTCTGACCCGTTCTTC. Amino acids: CASSYSKGLAGSDPFF.

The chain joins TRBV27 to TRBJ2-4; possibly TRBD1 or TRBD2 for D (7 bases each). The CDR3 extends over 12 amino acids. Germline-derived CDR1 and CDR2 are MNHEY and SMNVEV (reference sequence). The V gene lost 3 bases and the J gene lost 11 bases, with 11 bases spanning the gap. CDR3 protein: CASSFRGGVQYF. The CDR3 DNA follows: TGTGCCAGCAGTTTCAGGGGGGGAGTTCAGTACTTC.

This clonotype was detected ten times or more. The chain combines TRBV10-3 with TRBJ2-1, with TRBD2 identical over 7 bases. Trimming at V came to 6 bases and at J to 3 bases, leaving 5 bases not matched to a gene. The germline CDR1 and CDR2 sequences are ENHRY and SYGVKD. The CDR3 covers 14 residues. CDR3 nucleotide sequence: TGTGCCATCAGCTTAGGGGAGGGCTACAATGAGCAGTTCTTC. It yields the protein CAISLGEGYNEQFF.

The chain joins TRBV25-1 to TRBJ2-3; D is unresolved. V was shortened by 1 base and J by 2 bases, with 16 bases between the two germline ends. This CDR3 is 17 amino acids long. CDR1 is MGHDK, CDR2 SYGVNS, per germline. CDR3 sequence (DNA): TGTGCCAGCAGTGAATCTTATTTGGGGTCGGACACAGATACGCAGTATTTT. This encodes CASSESYLGSDTDTQYF.

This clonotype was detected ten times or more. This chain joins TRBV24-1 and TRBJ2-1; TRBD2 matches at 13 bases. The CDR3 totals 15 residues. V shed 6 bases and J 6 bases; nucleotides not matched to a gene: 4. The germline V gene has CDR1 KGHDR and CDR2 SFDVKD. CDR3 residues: CATSPGLAGFNEQFF. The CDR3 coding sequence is TGTGCCACCAGTCCGGGACTAGCGGGATTCAATGAGCAGTTCTTC.

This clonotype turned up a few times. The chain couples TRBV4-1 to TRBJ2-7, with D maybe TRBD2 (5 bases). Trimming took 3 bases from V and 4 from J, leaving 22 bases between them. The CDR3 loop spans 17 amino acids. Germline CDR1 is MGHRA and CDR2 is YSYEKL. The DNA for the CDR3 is TGCGCCAGCAGCCAGTCCTATGGAGGCTTCATCGGATACGAGCAGTACTTC. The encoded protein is CASSQSYGGFIGYEQYF.

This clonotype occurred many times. CDR3 sequence (DNA): TGCAGTGCTAGCGCTGGAGAAGGGGACACCGGGGAGCTGTTTTTT. It codes for CSASAGEGDTGELFF. The J gene is TRBJ2-2, the V gene TRBV20-1; D is possibly TRBD1 (5 bases). V lost 3 bases and J 3 bases, leaving 14 bases between the germline ends. The CDR3 consists of 15 residues. CDR1 is DFQATT, CDR2 SNEGSKA, per germline (reference sequence).